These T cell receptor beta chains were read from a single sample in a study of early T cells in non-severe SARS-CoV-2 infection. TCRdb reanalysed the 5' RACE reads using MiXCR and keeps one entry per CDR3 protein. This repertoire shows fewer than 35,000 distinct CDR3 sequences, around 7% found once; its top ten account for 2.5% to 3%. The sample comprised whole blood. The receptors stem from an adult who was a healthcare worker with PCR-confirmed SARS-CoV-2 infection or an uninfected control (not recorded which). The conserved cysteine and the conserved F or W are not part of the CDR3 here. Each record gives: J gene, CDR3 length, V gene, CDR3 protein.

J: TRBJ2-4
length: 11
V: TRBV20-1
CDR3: SVFTGTKNIQY

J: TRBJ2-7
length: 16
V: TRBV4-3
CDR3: ASSQDRVVGRFSYEQY

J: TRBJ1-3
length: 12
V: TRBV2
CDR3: ASSESRGGNTIY

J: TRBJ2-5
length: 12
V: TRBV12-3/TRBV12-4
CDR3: ASSGQVAQETQY

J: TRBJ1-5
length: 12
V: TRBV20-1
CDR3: SAPLGGAYQPQH

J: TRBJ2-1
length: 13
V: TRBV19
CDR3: ASSINKAPYNEQF

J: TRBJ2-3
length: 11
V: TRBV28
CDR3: ASIKGPSGTQY

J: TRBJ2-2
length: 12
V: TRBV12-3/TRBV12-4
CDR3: ASSLAGGTGELF

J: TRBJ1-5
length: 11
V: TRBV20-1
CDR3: SARVPANQPQH

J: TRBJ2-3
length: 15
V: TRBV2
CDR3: ASSEAQREWSTDTQY

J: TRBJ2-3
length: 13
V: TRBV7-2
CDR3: ASSSSYLSTDTQY

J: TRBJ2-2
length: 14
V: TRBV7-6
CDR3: ASSLAQKGTTGELF

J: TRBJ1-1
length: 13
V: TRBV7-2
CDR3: ASSNTGLSNTEAF

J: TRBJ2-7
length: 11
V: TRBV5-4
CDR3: ASSGDRSGEQY

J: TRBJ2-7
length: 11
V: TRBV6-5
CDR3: ASGTSGSYEQY

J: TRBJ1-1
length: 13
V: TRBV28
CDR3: ASSPNRGRGTEAF

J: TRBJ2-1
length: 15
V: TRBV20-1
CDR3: SARRGSLAGGGNEQF

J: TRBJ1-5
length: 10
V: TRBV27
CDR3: ASSSVNQPQH

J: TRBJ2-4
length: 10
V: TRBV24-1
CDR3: ATRLPGGIQY

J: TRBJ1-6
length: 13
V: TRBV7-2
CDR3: ASSPGGRRNSPLH

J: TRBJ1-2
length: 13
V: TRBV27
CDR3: ASSLSGGVSYGYT

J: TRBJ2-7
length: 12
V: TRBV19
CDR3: ASSATGGIYEQY

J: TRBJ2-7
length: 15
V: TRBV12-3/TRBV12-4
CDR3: ASSLSGTGLFSYEQY

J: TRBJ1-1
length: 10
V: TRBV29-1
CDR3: SVGQGDTEAF

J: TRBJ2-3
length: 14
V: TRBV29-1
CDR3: SVDPPASGSADTQY

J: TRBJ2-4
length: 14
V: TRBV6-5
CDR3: ASSRAGVAPKNIQY

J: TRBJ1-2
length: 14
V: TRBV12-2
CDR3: ASRLGGQKANYGYT

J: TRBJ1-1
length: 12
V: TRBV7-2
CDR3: ASTILDSNTEAF

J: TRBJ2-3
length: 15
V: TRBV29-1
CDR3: SVAGASLAGGPNTQY

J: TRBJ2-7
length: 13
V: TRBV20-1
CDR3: SAITTSGRTGEQY

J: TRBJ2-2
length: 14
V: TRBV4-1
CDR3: ASSQTGGLNTGELF

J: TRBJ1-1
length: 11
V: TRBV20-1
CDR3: SAGRGRVTEAF

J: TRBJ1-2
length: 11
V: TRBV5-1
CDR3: ASSLAHTYGYT

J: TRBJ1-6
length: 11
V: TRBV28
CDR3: ASSLLDNSPLH

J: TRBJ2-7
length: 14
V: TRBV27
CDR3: ASSLSAGGMQYEQY

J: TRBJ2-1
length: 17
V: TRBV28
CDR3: ASSPGLAGGPRSYNEQF

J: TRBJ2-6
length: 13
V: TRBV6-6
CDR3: ASTALVSGANVLT

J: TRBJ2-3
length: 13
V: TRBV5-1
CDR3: ASSRGAADADTQY

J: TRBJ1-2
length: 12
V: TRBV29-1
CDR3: SVEDFGTFYGYT

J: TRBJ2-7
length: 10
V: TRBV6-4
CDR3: ARLGFGYEQY

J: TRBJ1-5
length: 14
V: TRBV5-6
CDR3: ASSLGATESNQPQH

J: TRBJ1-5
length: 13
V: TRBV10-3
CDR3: AISASRTGGQPQH

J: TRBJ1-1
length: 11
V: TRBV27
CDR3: ASSLGRGSEAF

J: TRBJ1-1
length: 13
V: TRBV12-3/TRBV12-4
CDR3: ASSPRLSKNTEAF

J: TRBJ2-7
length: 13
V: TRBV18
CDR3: ASSLSGQGAYEQY

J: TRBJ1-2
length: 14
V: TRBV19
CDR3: ASSIVPAGQYYGYT

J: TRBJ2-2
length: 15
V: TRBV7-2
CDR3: ASSLAGAVAGAGELF

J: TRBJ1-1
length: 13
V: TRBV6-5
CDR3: ASTNHGTENTEAF

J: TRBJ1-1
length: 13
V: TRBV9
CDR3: ASSPGQGWNTEAF

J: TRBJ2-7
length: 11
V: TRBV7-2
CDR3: ASSRGTSYEQY

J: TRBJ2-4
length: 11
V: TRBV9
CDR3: ASSALASHIQY

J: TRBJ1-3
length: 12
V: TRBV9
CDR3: ASSSRGSGNTIY

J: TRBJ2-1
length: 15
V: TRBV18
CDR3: ASSPGTSGRANNEQF

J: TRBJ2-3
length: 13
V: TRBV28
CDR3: ASSGLAGEGDTQY

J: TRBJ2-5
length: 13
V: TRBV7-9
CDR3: ASSRDRGLQETQY

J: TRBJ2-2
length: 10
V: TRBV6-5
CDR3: ASRRGTGELF

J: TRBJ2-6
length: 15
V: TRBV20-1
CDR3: SARGQGKFGGANVLT

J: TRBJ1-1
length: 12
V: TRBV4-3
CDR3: ASSQGLTNTEAF

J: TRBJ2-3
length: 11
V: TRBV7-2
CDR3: ASSSGGTDTQY

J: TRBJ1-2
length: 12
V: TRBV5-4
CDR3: ASSLGTGVRGYT